This T cell receptor (beta chain) was identified during a study of memory CD4+ T cells and cytomegalovirus serostatus. As to this clone: Its target is not known.

Libraries were prepared by immunoSEQ multiplex PCR; TCRdb keeps only in-frame clonotypes and omits some of them. Here the sample spans 40,000 to 55,000 clones, about three quarters being singletons. The sort gate was single viable CD3+CD4+CD8-CD45RO+ cells for memory CD4+ T cells. Serostatus was set by detecting CMV pp150, pp28, p38, p52 IgG. Total CD4+ T cells were enriched by CD4 positive selection. Germline CDR1 LNHDA, CDR2 SQIVND (reference sequence). CDR3 size: 15 residues. The V end lost 7 bases, the J end lost 2 bases, and 12 bases lay between the germline ends. Study results and limitations: Of 150 to 200 reported CMV TCRbeta sequences, some 70 were found in memory CD4+ repertoires.

The receptor's source is an adult in good health and CMV-seropositive. Material: memory CD4+ T cells from blood. This chain links TRBV19 with TRBJ2-6; D unresolved. CDR3 DNA: TGTGCCAGTACTAAAAGGTTTGCTGGGGCCAACGTCCTGACTTTC. Its translation: CASTKRFAGANVLTF.